The rows below give T cell receptor beta chains drawn from one sample of a study of T-cell reconstitution after alpha-beta-depleted transplantation in children. TCRdb passed the PCR reads through MiXCR, listing each CDR3 protein once. The sample contains about 260,000 distinct CDR3 sequences, 6.5% to 9% of which appear only once. The sample here was PBMCs, mostly from graft donor cells, taken 180 days after TCRalphabeta/CD19-depleted stem cell transplant. These receptors originate from a male patient aged 10-17 years who had a stem cell transplant for acute lymphoblastic leukemia, so the T cells may come from the graft donor. Each CDR3 is given with its conserved first and last residue. A D gene is named only where the DNA matches it firmly. Expanded clones get a size class; other rows say once, few or many, or leave the size out.

size,V,J,D,DNA,CDR3
many,TRBV20-1,TRBJ1-2,TRBD1,TGCAGTGCTAGCCTTACAGGGGGCTATGGCTACACCTTC,CSASLTGGYGYTF
many,TRBV20-1,TRBJ1-3,.,TGCAGTGCTCACAGGGAGGGCGGAAACACCATATATTTT,CSAHREGGNTIYF
.,TRBV9,TRBJ2-1,.,TGTGCCAGCAGCGTAGCTACGAGGCGCAATGAGCAGTTCTTC,CASSVATRRNEQFF
many,TRBV20-1,TRBJ1-2,.,TGCAGTGTTATAGATGGCTACACCTTC,CSVIDGYTF
many,TRBV28,TRBJ2-7,.,TGTGCCAGCAGGGACCGTTTAGGGGAGCAGTACTTC,CASRDRLGEQYF
.,TRBV18,TRBJ2-7,.,TGTGCCAGCTCACCCTTCCGGGACCCCCCCTACGAGCAGTACTTC,CASSPFRDPPYEQYF
many,TRBV6-4,TRBJ2-2,.,TGTGCCAGCAGTGAAACAGGTTACACCGGGGAGCTGTTTTTT,CASSETGYTGELFF
few,TRBV28,TRBJ2-7,TRBD2,TGTGCCAGCAGTTCACCCTCCTCTAGCGGGAGGGGTCACGAGCAGTACTTC,CASSSPSSSGRGHEQYF
few,TRBV27,TRBJ2-6,TRBD1,TGTGCCAGCAGTTCCGGGACAGTACCCTCTGGGGCCAACGTCCTGACTTTC,CASSSGTVPSGANVLTF
many,TRBV7-2,TRBJ1-6,TRBD1,TGTGCCAGCAGCGTGGGACAGGTGTTCTCCTATAATTCACCCCTCCACTTT,CASSVGQVFSYNSPLHF
many,TRBV29-1,TRBJ2-2,.,TGCAGCGTTGGTGTAGTGAACACCGGGGAGCTGTTTTTT,CSVGVVNTGELFF
many,TRBV14,TRBJ2-7,.,TGTGCCAGCAGCCAAGCCACCCGACCGGGCGAGCAGTACTTC,CASSQATRPGEQYF
many,TRBV6-2/TRBV6-3,TRBJ2-7,.,TGTGCCAGCAGAGCGCCAGGGGCCTCCTACGAGCAGTACTTC,CASRAPGASYEQYF
many,TRBV6-1,TRBJ2-3,.,TGTGCCAGCAGCCCCATGACTAAACCGGTCCCAGATACGCAGTATTTT,CASSPMTKPVPDTQYF
many,TRBV7-6,TRBJ1-5,TRBD1,TGTGCCAGCAGCTTGGGGACAGGGGGAGGCAATCAGCCCCAGCATTTT,CASSLGTGGGNQPQHF
.,TRBV18,TRBJ1-1,TRBD1,TGTGCCAGCTCACCAGGACAGGCTAGGAACACTGAAGCTTTCTTT,CASSPGQARNTEAFF
.,TRBV11-2,TRBJ1-2,.,TGTGCCAGCAGCTTATTCACAGGGTTTAACTATGGCTACACCTTC,CASSLFTGFNYGYTF
many,TRBV4-1,TRBJ1-2,.,TGCGCCAGCAGCCTCGTAGGAGGAACCAGGGGCTACACCTTC,CASSLVGGTRGYTF
many,TRBV6-1,TRBJ2-7,.,TGTGCCAGCAGCCCGTCATTTAGCTCCTACGAGCAGTACTTC,CASSPSFSSYEQYF
many,TRBV5-6,TRBJ1-5,TRBD1,TGTGCCAGCAGCGATCGGACAGGGGAGTATCAGCCCCAGCATTTT,CASSDRTGEYQPQHF
many,TRBV28,TRBJ2-1,.,TGTGCCAGCAGTTCCCTCTACAATGAGCAGTTCTTC,CASSSLYNEQFF
many,TRBV5-1,TRBJ1-2,.,TGCGCCAGCAGCCCTTCCTACCGGGGCTATAACTATGGCTACACCTTC,CASSPSYRGYNYGYTF
many,TRBV5-5,TRBJ2-7,TRBD1,TGTGCCAGCAGCTTGGACCCTTGGGGGACAGGGGCCTACGAGCAGTACTTC,CASSLDPWGTGAYEQYF
many,TRBV6-2/TRBV6-3,TRBJ2-3,.,TGTGCCAGCAGTGACGACAGGTTTAGAGCAGATACGCAGTATTTT,CASSDDRFRADTQYF